This TCR beta chain originates from a study of cytomegalovirus exposure and HLA in healthy donors. Study-wide results and caveats: Approximately 17,000 TCR beta sequences were associated with HLA alleles at 0.05 false discovery rate in a later analysis.

The CDR3 is 14 residues long. V lost 5 bases and J lost 7; bases outside the gene matches: 7. The germline CDR1 and CDR2 sequences are SGHNT and YENEEA. A note on this clone: Its antigen is undetermined.

Amplification used 60 Vbeta primers and 13 Jbeta primers. How the authors handled the data: Later, 65 million to 90 million unique TCR beta chains were counted in an analysis, and around 11 million of them were shared. Produced via immunoSEQ multiplex PCR; TCRdb's table is partial and in-frame only. The V and J calls and clone size are taken from that table; D and trimming were inferred from the DNA. The sample lists 150,000 to 200,000 clones, about four fifths seen once, with around 1.5% in the top ten. This chain connects TRBV11-3 to TRBJ1-4, with 7 bases identical to TRBD1. The sample consisted of PBMCs. The TCR originated in a male donor in good health and CMV-seronegative. The CDR3 here is CASSPDRVGEKLFF. CDR3 bases: TGTGCCAGCAGCCCAGACAGGGTTGGTGAAAAACTGTTTTTT.